The 11 T cell receptor beta chains below were found in one sample sequenced in a study of shared clonotypes between healthy human individuals. Assay: immunoSEQ multiplex PCR; the TCRdb copy retains only in-frame clones and omits some. The sample carries roughly 2.5 million clones, around 94% recorded once. Sequences were obtained from naive CD4+ T cells sorted from blood. Subset defined: CD45RA+ positively selected. The source of these receptors is a young man in good health.

This sequence joins TRBV5-6 and TRBJ2-5, with D maybe TRBD2 (6 bases). The CDR3 totals 15 residues. V shed 0 bases and J shed 11 bases, with 20 bases lying between them. CDR1 and CDR2 (germline): SGHDT, YYEEEE. The CDR3 region is CASSLGRHPGGEQYF. The CDR3 region has the DNA TGTGCCAGCAGCTTGGGACGACACCCCGGGGGTGAGCAGTACTTC.

J is TRBJ2-5 and V is TRBV10-3, with 10 bases that match TRBD1. Germline V lookup: CDR1 ENHRY, CDR2 SYGVKD. V lost 8 bases to trimming and J lost 3 bases; unmatched junction nucleotides: 3. The CDR3 is 13 residues long. As DNA, the CDR3 is TGTGCCATCCGGGACAGGGGTAAAGAGACCCAGTACTTC. Translated: CAIRDRGKETQYF.

This sequence joins TRBV2 and TRBJ2-7; D possibly uses TRBD1 or TRBD2 (6 bases each). The germline V gene encodes CDR1 SNHLY and CDR2 FYNNEI. This CDR3 contains 15 residues. V dropped 7 bases and J dropped 1 base, with 17 bases sitting between them. CDR3 DNA sequence: TGTGCCAGCAACCGACCGGGGGCCCTTTCCTACGAGCAGTACTTC. This translates into CASNRPGALSYEQYF.

There are a few counts of this clone. The chain recombines TRBV4-1 with TRBJ1-4; 7 bases line up with TRBD1. Unmatched junction bases numbered 8, after V lost 4 bases and J lost 3 bases. CDR3 length: 16 residues. The germline V gene has CDR1 MGHRA and CDR2 YSYEKL. As DNA, the CDR3 is TGCGCCAGCAGCCCCTGGGACAGCTTTTCTAATGAAAAACTGTTTTTT. This translates into CASSPWDSFSNEKLFF.

The chain joins TRBV18 to TRBJ1-1, with D tentatively TRBD1 (6 bases). The germline gives CDR1 KGHSH, CDR2 LQKENI. This CDR3 has 14 residues. The V and J ends lost 6 bases and 7 bases respectively, with 18 bases between them. The CDR3 DNA follows: TGTGCCAGCTCCGCCATCGGGACAAGTTTTGAAGCTTTCTTT. It yields the protein CASSAIGTSFEAFF.

The chain employs TRBV6-6 and TRBJ1-6; 7 bases match TRBD1. The CDR3 totals 15 residues. Per germline, CDR1 MNHNY and CDR2 SVGAGI (reference sequence). Losses at the gene ends were 2 bases for V and 7 bases for J; bases not matched to a gene: 5. CDR3 in DNA: TGTGCCAGCAGTTACAGACAGGGAGGAAATTCACCCCTCCACTTT. Translated: CASSYRQGGNSPLHF.

The CDR3 protein is CATSRDIVNTEAFF. In DNA, the CDR3 is TGTGCCACCAGCAGAGATATCGTGAACACTGAAGCTTTCTTT. V and J are TRBV15 and TRBJ1-1; D is undetermined. The CDR3 sequence is 14 residues long. Deletions cut 0 bases from V and 0 bases from J, with 5 bases between. CDR1 and CDR2 from the germline V gene are LNHNV and YYDKDF (reference sequence).

V is TRBV7-2 and J is TRBJ1-2; no clear D. CDR1 and CDR2 (germline): SGHTA, FQGNSA. The CDR3 has 15 residues. Trimming left V 1 base short and J 3 bases short, with 12 bases between. The CDR3 spells CASSLVGPLDYGYTF. The CDR3 DNA follows: TGTGCCAGCAGCTTAGTCGGTCCCCTTGACTATGGCTACACCTTC. The full variable domain, its missing parts supplied by reference TRBV7-2 and TRBJ1-2, is GAGVSQSPSNKVTEKGKDVELRCDPISGHTALYWYRQSLGQGLEFLIYFQGNSAPDKSGLPSDRFSAERTGGSVSTLTIQRTQQEDSAVYLCASSLVGPLDYGYTFGSGTRLTVV.

The chain couples TRBV19 to TRBJ1-5; D is unresolved. V was shortened by 5 bases and J by 0 bases, with 8 bases between the two germline ends. CDR1 LNHDA and CDR2 SQIVND come from the germline V gene (reference sequence). This CDR3 has 14 residues. The CDR3 sequence: CASSQPPSNQPQHF. The CDR3 DNA reads TGTGCCAGTAGTCAGCCCCCTAGCAATCAGCCCCAGCATTTT.

This clone was counted a single time. The V gene is TRBV19, the J gene TRBJ2-7, with 9 bases matching TRBD1. The germline V gene has CDR1 LNHDA and CDR2 SQIVND (reference sequence). This CDR3 has 15 residues. V lost 2 bases to trimming and J lost 5 bases; unmatched junction nucleotides: 7. CDR3 sequence reads: CASSIPGTGNHEQYF. For the CDR3, the DNA is TGTGCCAGTAGTATACCCGGGACAGGGAACCACGAGCAGTACTTC.

The chain links TRBV14 to TRBJ2-2; D is unresolved. Trimming took off 1 base at V and 6 bases at J, with 6 bases between the two ends. CDR1 SGHDN and CDR2 FVKESK come from the germline V gene. There are 13 residues in the CDR3. The CDR3 reads CASSQAPPGELFF. The CDR3 DNA follows: TGTGCCAGCAGCCAAGCCCCTCCCGGGGAGCTGTTTTTT.